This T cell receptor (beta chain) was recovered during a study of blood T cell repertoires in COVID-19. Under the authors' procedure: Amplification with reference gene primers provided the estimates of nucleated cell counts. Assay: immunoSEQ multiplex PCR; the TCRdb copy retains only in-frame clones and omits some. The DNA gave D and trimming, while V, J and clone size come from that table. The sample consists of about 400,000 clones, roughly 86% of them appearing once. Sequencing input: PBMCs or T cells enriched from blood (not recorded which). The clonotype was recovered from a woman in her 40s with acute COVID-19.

The CDR3 loop reads CASSRPTESINQPQHF. As DNA, the CDR3 is TGTGCCAGTAGCCGACCGACAGAGTCAATCAATCAGCCCCAGCATTTT. V and J are TRBV19 and TRBJ1-5, with D perhaps TRBD1 (5 bases). This CDR3 region has 16 residues. Germline CDR1 is LNHDA and CDR2 is SQIVND (reference sequence). V was pared by 6 bases and J by 3 bases, with 18 bases between.